This entry lists 22 T cell receptor beta chains sequenced from one sample in a study of regulatory T cells in long-lasting Graves disease. Arm-PCR of CDR3 regions with iRepertoire HTBI primers generated TCR beta libraries. TCRdb fed the multiplex PCR reads into MiXCR, producing one record per CDR3 protein. The sample includes more than 300,000 distinct CDR3 sequences, under 20% of them seen just once. Stated time point: newly diagnosed GD, antithyroid drugs for less than 3 months. From PBMCs, RNA was extracted and then used to make the TCR library. Separately, the same data were catalogued under a study of T cells in Graves' hyperthyroidism and ophthalmopathy.

Specimen: peripheral blood mononuclear cells (PBMCs), collected at new diagnosis, from a patient treated with antithyroid drugs. The receptors stem from a woman aged 18-29 years with Graves disease.

This clonotype was recorded many times. The V and J genes are TRBV9 and TRBJ1-5; D gene uncertain. CDR1 and CDR2 from the germline V gene are SGDLS and YYNGEE. This CDR3 is built from 13 residues. V was cut by 3 bases and J by 0 bases, with 4 bases left in between. CDR3 amino acids: CASSAYSNQPQHF. The DNA of the CDR3 is TGTGCCAGCAGCGCGTATAGCAATCAGCCCCAGCATTTT.

The V gene is TRBV20-1, the J gene TRBJ2-1, with 13 nucleotides matching TRBD2. Germline CDR1 reads DFQATT; CDR2 reads SNEGSKA (reference sequence). This CDR3 has 14 residues. The ends lost 6 bases at V and 6 bases at J; junction bases unmatched: 5. CDR3 in DNA: TGCAGTGCAAAAACTAGCGGGAGGGTCAATGAGCAGTTCTTC. It codes for CSAKTSGRVNEQFF.

V gene TRBV29-1 combines with J gene TRBJ2-7; the match to TRBD1 covers 7 bases. There are 13 residues in the CDR3. Losses at the gene ends were 0 bases for V and 5 bases for J; bases not matched to a gene: 4. Germline V lookup: CDR1 SQVTM, CDR2 ANQGSEA. CDR3 nucleotides: TGCAGCGTTGAAGAAGACAGGGCGGACGAGCAGTACTTC. Its protein product is CSVEEDRADEQYF.

This clonotype was detected many times. An end of the junction differs from the germline gene, which may be a read error. V usage is TRBV11-2 and J usage is TRBJ2-2; a possible D gene is TRBD1 (6 bases). Per germline, CDR1 SGHAT and CDR2 FQNNGV. The CDR3 contains 15 residues. CDR3 bases: TGCGCCAGCAGCTTGGCTGGGACAAACACCGGGGAGCTGTTTTTT. This translates into CASSLAGTNTGELFF.

This clonotype was observed many times. J is TRBJ2-5 and V is TRBV7-9; TRBD1 is a possible D gene (5 bases). Germline V lookup: CDR1 SEHNR, CDR2 FQNEAQ (reference sequence). V lost 1 base and J 4 bases, leaving 10 bases between the germline ends. The CDR3 extends over 14 amino acids. As DNA, the CDR3 is TGTGCCAGCAGCTTAGATGACAGAAGAGAGACCCAGTACTTC. Protein product: CASSLDDRRETQYF. Based on the CDR3 plus reference TRBV7-9 and TRBJ2-5, the full variable domain is DTGVSQNPRHKITKRGQNVTFRCDPISEHNRLYWYRQTLGQGPEFLTYFQNEAQLEKSRLLSDRFSAERPKGSFSTLEIQRTEQGDSAMYLCASSLDDRRETQYFGPGTRLLVL.

This clonotype was seen only a few times. CDR3 in amino acids: CATSPSRNEQFF. The CDR3 DNA reads as TGTGCCACCAGCCCAAGTCGCAATGAGCAGTTCTTC. The rearrangement joins TRBV15 to TRBJ2-1; no definite D call. The CDR3 has 12 residues. Per the germline V gene, CDR1 is LNHNV and CDR2 is YYDKDF (reference sequence). The V end lost 5 bases, the J end lost 6 bases, and 8 bases lay between the germline ends.

This clonotype has at least ten counts. The rearrangement uses TRBV20-1 and TRBJ2-7; 10 nucleotides line up with TRBD1. The J segment lost 7 bases and the V segment lost 3 bases, leaving 12 bases of the junction unmatched. CDR3 length equals 15 residues. Germline assignment: CDR1 DFQATT and CDR2 SNEGSKA (reference sequence). The CDR3 region is CSARSGTGDREEQYF. CDR3 in DNA: TGCAGTGCTAGGTCCGGGACAGGGGACCGAGAGGAGCAGTACTTC.

There are many counts of this clonotype. This chain links TRBV12-3 or TRBV12-4 with TRBJ1-1, with D perhaps TRBD1 (5 bases). Trimming pared 6 bases from V and 4 bases from J, leaving 15 bases between. The CDR3 is made up of 14 amino acids. As DNA, the CDR3 is TGTGCCAGCAGGACCGGCCGTACAGGCACTGAAGCTTTCTTT. Protein: CASRTGRTGTEAFF.

This sequence joins TRBV30 and TRBJ1-5, with TRBD1 identical over 11 bases. The CDR3 covers 15 residues. The junction had 7 bases not matched to a gene; V was cut back by 2 bases and J by 7 bases. CDR1 and CDR2 (germline): GTSNPN, SVGIG (reference sequence). The CDR3 protein is CAWSTGTGGTQPQHF. CDR3 nucleotides: TGTGCCTGGAGTACCGGGACAGGGGGGACCCAGCCCCAGCATTTT.

This clonotype was found many times. The chain links TRBV12-3 or TRBV12-4 to TRBJ2-3, with D possibly matching TRBD2 (6 bases). The CDR3 extends over 18 amino acids. Trimming stripped 6 bases from V and 5 bases from J, with 27 bases between. For the CDR3, the DNA is TGTGCCAGCAGCCCCGGTTGGCTAGCGAGGCGGGACCGAGATACGCAGTATTTT. Protein: CASSPGWLARRDRDTQYF.

This clonotype was recorded many times. The J gene is TRBJ1-1, the V gene TRBV6-5, with D perhaps matching TRBD1 (6 bases). This CDR3 spans 15 amino acids. Germline CDR1 and CDR2: MNHEY and SVGAGI. The V and J ends lost 4 bases and 4 bases respectively, with 16 bases between them. The chain's CDR3 is CASSSLLKGGTEAFF. The CDR3 coding sequence is TGTGCCAGCAGTTCCCTCCTTAAAGGGGGCACTGAAGCTTTCTTT.

This chain links TRBV5-1 with TRBJ2-2, with 7 bases lining up with TRBD2. CDR3 size: 12 residues. Germline V CDR1 and CDR2: SGHRS, YFSETQ. With 5 bases clipped from V and 7 bases from J, the junction kept 2 bases outside the gene matches. The CDR3 spells CASRREYGELFF. As DNA, the CDR3 is TGCGCCAGCAGGCGGGAGTACGGGGAGCTGTTTTTT.

The chain is built from TRBV6-4 and TRBJ2-7; D might be TRBD2 (6 bases). The V gene lost 6 bases and the J gene lost 6 bases, with 18 bases spanning the gap. Germline V lookup: CDR1 MRHNA, CDR2 SNTAGT. CDR3 size: 14 residues. CDR3 in DNA: TGTGCCAGCAGCCACCAGGGTCTCGGGAGCGAGCAGTACTTC. Protein sequence: CASSHQGLGSEQYF.

This clonotype was counted at least ten times. CDR3 loop: CASSITGPNNEQFF. The DNA of the CDR3 is TGTGCCAGCAGCATTACCGGGCCCAACAATGAGCAGTTCTTC. The chain has TRBV11-2 and TRBJ2-1, with D hard to call. V lost 5 bases to trimming and J lost 5 bases, with 13 bases between them. Germline lookup yields CDR1 SGHAT and CDR2 FQNNGV. This CDR3 comprises 14 residues.

This clonotype was counted between two and nine times. The chain employs TRBV25-1 and TRBJ1-2, with TRBD1 as a possible D gene (6 bases). Trimming removed 5 bases at V and 4 bases at J, with 11 bases between. The CDR3 consists of 13 residues. Germline-derived CDR1 and CDR2 are MGHDK and SYGVNS. CDR3 residues: CASSSPGAYGYTF. The CDR3 DNA is TGTGCCAGCAGTAGCCCAGGGGCCTATGGCTACACCTTC.

The V and J genes are TRBV7-9 and TRBJ2-1, with TRBD1 matching 8 bases. J was trimmed by 4 bases and V by 1 base; bases with no gene match: 9. This CDR3 has 17 amino acids. Germline loops: CDR1 SEHNR, CDR2 FQNEAQ (reference sequence). CDR3 coding DNA: TGTGCCAGCAGCTTAGGATGGACAGGGCGCCAATACAATGAGCAGTTCTTC. The encoded protein is CASSLGWTGRQYNEQFF. The entire variable domain, with the rest obtained from reference TRBV7-9 and TRBJ2-1, is as follows: DTGVSQNPRHKITKRGQNVTFRCDPISEHNRLYWYRQTLGQGPEFLTYFQNEAQLEKSRLLSDRFSAERPKGSFSTLEIQRTEQGDSAMYLCASSLGWTGRQYNEQFFGPGTRLTVL.

There are many counts of this clonotype. This chain links TRBV28 with TRBJ2-7, with 10 bases aligning to TRBD1. Losses at the gene ends were 5 bases for V and 3 bases for J; bases not matched to a gene: 7. Germline V gives CDR1 MDHEN, CDR2 SYDVKM. CDR3 size: 15 residues. Here the CDR3 DNA reads TGTGCCAGCAGTGGAACGGGACAGGGGCACTACGAGCAGTACTTC. Its translation is CASSGTGQGHYEQYF.

The DNA for the CDR3 is TGTGCCAGCAGCCAAGTACCGGGACAGGGAGGGGCCGAGCAGTACTTC. Its translation is CASSQVPGQGGAEQYF. The gene calls are TRBV3-1 and TRBJ2-7; 9 positions match TRBD1. This CDR3 region has 16 residues. The J segment lost 6 bases and the V segment lost 1 base, leaving 10 bases of the junction unmatched. Looked up from germline, CDR1 is LGHDT and CDR2 is YNNKEL (reference sequence).

The chain recombines TRBV28 with TRBJ1-2, with D hard to call. Trimming left V 5 bases short and J 6 bases short, with 7 bases between. This CDR3 spans 11 amino acids. In germline, CDR1 is MDHEN, CDR2 SYDVKM. Written as DNA, the CDR3 is TGTGCCAGCAGTCGTACAGATGGCTACACCTTC. Translation gives CASSRTDGYTF.

This rearrangement joins TRBV4-2 to TRBJ2-2; 11 bases map to TRBD2. The germline V gene has CDR1 LGHNA and CDR2 YNFKEQ. This CDR3 has 18 residues. J lost 1 base, V lost 1 base, and 5 bases had no gene match. In DNA, the CDR3 is TGTGCCAGCAGCCAAGGGGGCCTAGCGGGGGGGAACACCGGGGAGCTGTTTTTT. Its translation: CASSQGGLAGGNTGELFF.

This clonotype has a handful of counts. The chain recombines TRBV5-1 with TRBJ1-5, with D tentatively TRBD1 (5 bases). Trimming pared 2 bases from V and 2 bases from J, leaving 11 bases between. The CDR3 consists of 15 residues. The germline gives CDR1 SGHRS, CDR2 YFSETQ. The CDR3 is CASSLSRGGNQPQHF. In DNA form, the CDR3 reads TGCGCCAGCAGCTTATCCCGGGGGGGCAATCAGCCCCAGCATTTT. The full variable domain, its missing parts supplied by reference TRBV5-1 and TRBJ1-5, is KAGVTQTPRYLIKTRGQQVTLSCSPISGHRSVSWYQQTPGQGLQFLFEYFSETQRNKGNFPGRFSGRQFSNSRSEMNVSTLELGDSALYLCASSLSRGGNQPQHFGDGTRLSIL.

Comments on this clonotype: At one end, the junction sequence differs from germline, possibly due to a read error. The rearrangement uses TRBV5-1 and TRBJ2-7, with unresolved D. This CDR3 comprises 14 residues. CDR1 is SGHRS, CDR2 YFSETQ, per germline. CDR3 nucleotides: TGCGCCAGCAGCTTGGCTGGGCAAACCTACGAGCTGTACTTC. It encodes CASSLAGQTYELYF.